This T cell receptor beta chain comes out of a study of T cells in localized non-small cell lung cancer. Clones were read by immunoSEQ multiplex PCR, and TCRdb kept only the in-frame ones, dropping some. Of around 50,000 clones listed, 75% to 90% are singletons. Trimming cost V 0 bases and J 6 bases, with 19 bases left between them. Per germline, CDR1 LGHNA and CDR2 YNFKEQ. The CDR3 spans 17 residues. This TCR was sampled from a male donor at least 60 years old with stage III squamous cell lung carcinoma. V is TRBV4-2 and J is TRBJ2-3, with a tentative D call TRBD1 (6 bases). The sequenced sample was peripheral blood, obtained before any cancer treatment. CDR3: CASSQEVQGPRTDTQYF. In DNA form, the CDR3 reads TGTGCCAGCAGCCAAGAGGTCCAGGGGCCCCGTACGGATACGCAGTATTTT.